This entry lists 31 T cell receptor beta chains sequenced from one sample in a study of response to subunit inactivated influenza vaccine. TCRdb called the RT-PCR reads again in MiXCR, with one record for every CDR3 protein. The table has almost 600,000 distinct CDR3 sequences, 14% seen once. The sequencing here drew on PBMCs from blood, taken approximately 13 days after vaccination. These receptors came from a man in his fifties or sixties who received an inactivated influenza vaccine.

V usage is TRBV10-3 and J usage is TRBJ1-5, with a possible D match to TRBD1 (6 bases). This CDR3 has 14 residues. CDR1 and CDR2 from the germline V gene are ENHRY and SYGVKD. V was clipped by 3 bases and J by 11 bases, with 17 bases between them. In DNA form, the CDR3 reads TGTGCCATCAGTGATGCCAGGCAACAGGGAGCCCAGCATTTT. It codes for CAISDARQQGAQHF.

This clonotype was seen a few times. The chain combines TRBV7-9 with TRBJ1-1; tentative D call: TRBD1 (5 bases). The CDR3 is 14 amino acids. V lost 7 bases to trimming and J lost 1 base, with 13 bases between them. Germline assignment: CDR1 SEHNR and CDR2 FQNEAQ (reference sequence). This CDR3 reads CASILTGGNTEAFF. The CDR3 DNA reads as TGTGCCAGCATCCTCACCGGGGGGAACACTGAAGCTTTCTTT.

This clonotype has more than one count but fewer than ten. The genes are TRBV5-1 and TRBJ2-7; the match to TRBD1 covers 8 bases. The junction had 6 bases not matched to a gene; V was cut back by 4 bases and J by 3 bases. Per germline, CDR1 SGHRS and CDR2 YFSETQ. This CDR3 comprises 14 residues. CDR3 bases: TGCGCCAGCAGCCACCCGGGACAGGTCTACGAGCAGTACTTC. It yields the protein CASSHPGQVYEQYF.

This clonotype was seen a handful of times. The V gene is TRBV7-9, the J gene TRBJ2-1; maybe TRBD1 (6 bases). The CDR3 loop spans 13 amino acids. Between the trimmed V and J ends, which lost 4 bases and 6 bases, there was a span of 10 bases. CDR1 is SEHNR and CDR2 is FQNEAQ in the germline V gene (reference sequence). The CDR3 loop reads CASSWGTLNEQFF. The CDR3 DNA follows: TGTGCCAGCAGCTGGGGGACACTCAATGAGCAGTTCTTC.

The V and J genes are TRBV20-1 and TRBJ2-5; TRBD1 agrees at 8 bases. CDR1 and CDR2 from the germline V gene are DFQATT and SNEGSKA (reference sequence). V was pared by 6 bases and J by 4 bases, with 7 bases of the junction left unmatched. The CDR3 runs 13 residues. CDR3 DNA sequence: TGCAGTGCGGACCAGGGGGCCGGAGAGACCCAGTACTTC. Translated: CSADQGAGETQYF.

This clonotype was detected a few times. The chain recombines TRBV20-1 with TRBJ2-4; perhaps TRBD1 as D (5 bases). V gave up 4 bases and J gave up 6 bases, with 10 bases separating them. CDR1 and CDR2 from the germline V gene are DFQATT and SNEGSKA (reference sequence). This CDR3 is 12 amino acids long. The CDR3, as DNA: TGCAGTGCTACCGACAGACGAAACATTCAGTACTTC. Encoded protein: CSATDRRNIQYF.

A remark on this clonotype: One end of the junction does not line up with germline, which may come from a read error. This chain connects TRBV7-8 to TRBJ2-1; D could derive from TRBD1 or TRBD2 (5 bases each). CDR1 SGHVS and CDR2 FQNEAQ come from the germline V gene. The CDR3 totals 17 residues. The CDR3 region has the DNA TGTCCCAGCAGCTTAGGGCCAGGGCGCACCATGGGAGATGAGCAGTTCTTC. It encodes CPSSLGPGRTMGDEQFF.

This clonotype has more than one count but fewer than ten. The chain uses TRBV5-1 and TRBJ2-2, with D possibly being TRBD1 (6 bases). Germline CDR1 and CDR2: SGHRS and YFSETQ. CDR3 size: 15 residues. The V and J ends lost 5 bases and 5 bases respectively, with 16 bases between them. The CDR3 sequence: CASRPTGGLTGELFF. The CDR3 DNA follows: TGCGCCAGCAGACCGACTGGGGGCTTAACCGGGGAGCTGTTTTTT.

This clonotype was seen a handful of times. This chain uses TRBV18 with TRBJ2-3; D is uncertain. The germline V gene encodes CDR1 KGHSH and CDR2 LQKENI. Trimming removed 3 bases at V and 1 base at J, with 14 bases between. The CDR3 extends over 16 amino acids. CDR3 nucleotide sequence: TGTGCCAGCTCACCCACCGTCGAGCAGCGCACAGATACGCAGTATTTT. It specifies CASSPTVEQRTDTQYF.

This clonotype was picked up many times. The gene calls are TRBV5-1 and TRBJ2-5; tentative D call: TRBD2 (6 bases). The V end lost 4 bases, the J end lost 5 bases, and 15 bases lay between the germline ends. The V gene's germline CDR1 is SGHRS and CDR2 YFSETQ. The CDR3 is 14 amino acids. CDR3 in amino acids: CASSTTTRLETQYF. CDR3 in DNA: TGCGCCAGCAGCACGACGACTAGGTTGGAGACCCAGTACTTC.

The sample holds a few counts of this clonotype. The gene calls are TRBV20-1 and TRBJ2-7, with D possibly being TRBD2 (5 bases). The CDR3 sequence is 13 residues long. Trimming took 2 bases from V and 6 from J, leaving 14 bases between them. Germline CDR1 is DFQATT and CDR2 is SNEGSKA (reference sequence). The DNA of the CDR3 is TGCAGTGCTAGACCGGGAACGAAGGGCGAGCAGTACTTC. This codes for CSARPGTKGEQYF.

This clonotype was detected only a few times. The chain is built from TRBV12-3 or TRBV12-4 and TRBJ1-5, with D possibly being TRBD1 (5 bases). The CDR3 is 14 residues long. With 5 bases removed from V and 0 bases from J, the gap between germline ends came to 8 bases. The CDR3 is CASSKDSSNQPQHF. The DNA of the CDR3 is TGTGCCAGCAGTAAAGACAGTAGCAATCAGCCCCAGCATTTT.

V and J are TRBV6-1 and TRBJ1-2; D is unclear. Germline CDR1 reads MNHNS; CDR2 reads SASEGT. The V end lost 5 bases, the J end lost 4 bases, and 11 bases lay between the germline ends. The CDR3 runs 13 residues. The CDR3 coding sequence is TGTGCCAGCAGTACCCGGACGGTCTATGGCTACACCTTC. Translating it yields CASSTRTVYGYTF.

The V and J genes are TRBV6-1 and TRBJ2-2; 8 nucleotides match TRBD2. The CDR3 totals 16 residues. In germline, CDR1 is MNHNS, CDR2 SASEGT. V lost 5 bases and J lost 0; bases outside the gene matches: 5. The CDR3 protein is CASSPRGLANTGELFF. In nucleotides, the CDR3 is TGTGCCAGCAGTCCCCGGGGACTAGCGAACACCGGGGAGCTGTTTTTT.

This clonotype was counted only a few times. The CDR3: CASSSSGSYNSPLHF. The CDR3 region has the DNA TGTGCCAGCAGTTCATCAGGAAGCTATAATTCACCCCTCCACTTT. The rearrangement links TRBV6-2 or TRBV6-3 to TRBJ1-6; D is unclear. The CDR3 is 15 amino acids. With 4 bases removed from V and 3 bases from J, the gap between germline ends came to 10 bases. The germline CDR1 and CDR2 sequences are MNHEY and SVGEGT.

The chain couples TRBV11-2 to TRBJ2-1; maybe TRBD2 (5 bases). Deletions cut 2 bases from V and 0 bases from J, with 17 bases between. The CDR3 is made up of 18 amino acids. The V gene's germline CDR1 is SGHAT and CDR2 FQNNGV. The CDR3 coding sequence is TGTGCCAGCAGCTTATTAACTGACTACCCGAGCTCCTACAATGAGCAGTTCTTC. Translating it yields CASSLLTDYPSSYNEQFF. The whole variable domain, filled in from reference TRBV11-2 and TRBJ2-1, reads EAGVAQSPRYKIIEKRQSVAFWCNPISGHATLYWYQQILGQGPKLLIQFQNNGVVDDSQLPKDRFSAERLKGVDSTLKIQPAKLEDSAVYLCASSLLTDYPSSYNEQFFGPGTRLTVL.

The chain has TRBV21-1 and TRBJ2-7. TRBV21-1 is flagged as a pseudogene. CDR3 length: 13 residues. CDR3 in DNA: TGTGCCAGCAGCCAAAGGGCAGGGAACGAGCAGTACTTC. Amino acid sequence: CASSQRAGNEQYF.

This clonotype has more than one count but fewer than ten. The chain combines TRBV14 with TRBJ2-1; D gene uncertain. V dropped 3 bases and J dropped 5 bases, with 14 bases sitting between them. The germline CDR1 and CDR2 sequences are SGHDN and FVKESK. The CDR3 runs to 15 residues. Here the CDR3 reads CASSQQTIYHNEQFF. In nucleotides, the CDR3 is TGTGCCAGCAGCCAGCAGACAATCTACCACAATGAGCAGTTCTTC. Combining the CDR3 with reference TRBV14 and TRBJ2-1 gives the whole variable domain EAGVTQFPSHSVIEKGQTVTLRCDPISGHDNLYWYRRVMGKEIKFLLHFVKESKQDESGMPNNRFLAERTGGTYSTLKVQPAELEDSGVYFCASSQQTIYHNEQFFGPGTRLTVL.

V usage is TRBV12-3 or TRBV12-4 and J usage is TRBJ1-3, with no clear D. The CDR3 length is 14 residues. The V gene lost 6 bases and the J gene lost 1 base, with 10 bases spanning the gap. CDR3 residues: CASRSTDSGNTIYF. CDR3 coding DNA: TGTGCCAGCAGATCCACAGATTCTGGAAACACCATATATTTT.

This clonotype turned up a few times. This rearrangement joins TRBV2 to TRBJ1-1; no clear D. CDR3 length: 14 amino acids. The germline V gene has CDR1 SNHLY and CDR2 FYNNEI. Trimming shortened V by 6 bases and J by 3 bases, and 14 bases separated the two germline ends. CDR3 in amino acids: CASSPQWSHTEAFF. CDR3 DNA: TGTGCCAGCAGCCCACAGTGGAGCCACACTGAAGCTTTCTTT.

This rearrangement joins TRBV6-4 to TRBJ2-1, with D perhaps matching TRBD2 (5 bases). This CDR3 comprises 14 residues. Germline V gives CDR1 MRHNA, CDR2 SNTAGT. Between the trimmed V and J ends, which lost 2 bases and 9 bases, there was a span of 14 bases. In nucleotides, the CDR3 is TGTGCCAGCAGTGACGGTAGCGAACGGGGTGAGCAGTTCTTC. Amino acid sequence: CASSDGSERGEQFF.

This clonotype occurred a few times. This CDR3 is CASSLSSRGFTDTQYF. The CDR3 DNA sequence: TGTGCCAGCAGCTTATCCTCGCGGGGGTTCACAGATACGCAGTATTTT. The chain combines TRBV7-2 with TRBJ2-3, with 7 bases aligning to TRBD2. V lost 2 bases, J lost 2 bases, and 7 bases stayed unmatched. This CDR3 comprises 16 residues. The V gene's germline CDR1 is SGHTA and CDR2 FQGNSA.

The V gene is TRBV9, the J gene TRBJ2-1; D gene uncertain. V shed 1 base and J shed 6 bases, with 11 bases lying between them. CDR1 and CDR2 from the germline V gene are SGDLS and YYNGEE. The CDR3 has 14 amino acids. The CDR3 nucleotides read TGTGCCAGCAGCGTACAGCCAGTTCCCAATGAGCAGTTCTTC. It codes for CASSVQPVPNEQFF.

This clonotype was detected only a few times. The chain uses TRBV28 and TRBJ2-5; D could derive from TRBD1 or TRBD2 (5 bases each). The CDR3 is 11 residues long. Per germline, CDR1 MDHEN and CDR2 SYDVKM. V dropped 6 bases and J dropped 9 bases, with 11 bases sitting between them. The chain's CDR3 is CASSLSGPQYF. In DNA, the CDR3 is TGTGCCAGCAGCCTCTCGGGGCCCCAGTACTTC.

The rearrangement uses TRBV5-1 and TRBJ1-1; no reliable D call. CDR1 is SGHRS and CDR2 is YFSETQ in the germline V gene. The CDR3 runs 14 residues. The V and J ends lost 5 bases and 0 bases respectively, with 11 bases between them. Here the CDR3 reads CASSLSSMNTEAFF. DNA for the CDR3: TGCGCCAGCAGTTTGTCCTCTATGAACACTGAAGCTTTCTTT. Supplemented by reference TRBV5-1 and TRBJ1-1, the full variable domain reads KAGVTQTPRYLIKTRGQQVTLSCSPISGHRSVSWYQQTPGQGLQFLFEYFSETQRNKGNFPGRFSGRQFSNSRSEMNVSTLELGDSALYLCASSLSSMNTEAFFGQGTRLTVV.

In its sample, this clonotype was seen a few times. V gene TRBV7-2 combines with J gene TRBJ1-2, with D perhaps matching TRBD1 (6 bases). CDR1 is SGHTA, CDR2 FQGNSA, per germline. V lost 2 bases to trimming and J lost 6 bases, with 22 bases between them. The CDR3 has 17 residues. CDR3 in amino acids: CASSLWQQGGEKDGYTF. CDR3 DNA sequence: TGTGCCAGCAGCTTATGGCAACAGGGAGGGGAGAAGGATGGCTACACCTTC.

CDR3 region: CASSGGTGDVTQYF. The CDR3 DNA is TGTGCCAGCAGCGGCGGGACAGGGGACGTTACGCAGTATTTT. The chain is built from TRBV5-5 and TRBJ2-3, with 10 nucleotides matching TRBD1. CDR1 SGHKS and CDR2 YYEKEE come from the germline V gene (reference sequence). This CDR3 spans 14 amino acids. Losses at the gene ends were 4 bases for V and 8 bases for J; bases not matched to a gene: 7.

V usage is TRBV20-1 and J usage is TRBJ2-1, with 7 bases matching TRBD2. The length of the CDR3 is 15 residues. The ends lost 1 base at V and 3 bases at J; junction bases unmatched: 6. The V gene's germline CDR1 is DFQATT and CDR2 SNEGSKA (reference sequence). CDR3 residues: CSARGAGDYYNEQFF. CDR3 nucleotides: TGCAGTGCTAGAGGGGCGGGAGACTACTACAATGAGCAGTTCTTC.

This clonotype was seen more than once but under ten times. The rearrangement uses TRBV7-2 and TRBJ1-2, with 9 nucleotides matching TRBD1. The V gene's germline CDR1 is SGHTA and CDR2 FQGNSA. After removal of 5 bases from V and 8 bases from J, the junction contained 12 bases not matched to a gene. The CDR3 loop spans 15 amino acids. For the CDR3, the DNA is TGTGCCAGCAGCCGGATGACAGGGGGAATTGGAGGCTACACCTTC. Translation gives CASSRMTGGIGGYTF.

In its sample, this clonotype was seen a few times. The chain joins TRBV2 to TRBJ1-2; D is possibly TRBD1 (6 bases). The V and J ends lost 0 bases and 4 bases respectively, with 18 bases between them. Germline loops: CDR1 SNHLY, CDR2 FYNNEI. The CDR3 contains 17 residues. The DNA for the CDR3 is TGTGCCAGCAGTGAAGCGGTGACAGGAGGGCGCCTCTATGGCTACACCTTC. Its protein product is CASSEAVTGGRLYGYTF.

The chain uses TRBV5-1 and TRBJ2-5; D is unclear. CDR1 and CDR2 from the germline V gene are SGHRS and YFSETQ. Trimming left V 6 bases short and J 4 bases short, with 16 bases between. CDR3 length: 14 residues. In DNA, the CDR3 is TGCGCCAGCACCGACGGCCCAACTGGAGAGACCCAGTACTTC. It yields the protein CASTDGPTGETQYF.